The rows below give T cell receptor beta chains drawn from one sample of a study of blood T cell repertoires in COVID-19. Sequenced by immunoSEQ multiplex PCR; TCRdb stores in-frame clones only, minus some. Seen here are 250,000 to 350,000 clones, about 89% observed once, and the top ten hold roughly 8%. The sequenced sample was peripheral blood. The receptor set was obtained from a woman between 50 and 59 years old who had recovered from COVID-19. Each CDR3 is given with its conserved first and last residue.

v_call: TRBV20-1; j_call: TRBJ2-7; cdr3_aa: CSARGPGEQYF
v_call: TRBV9; j_call: TRBJ2-5; cdr3_aa: CASSSSGASWGIQYF
v_call: TRBV28; j_call: TRBJ1-6; cdr3_aa: CASSSGFSPLHF
v_call: TRBV5-4; j_call: TRBJ2-6; cdr3_aa: CASSLRGTGANVLTF
v_call: TRBV5-1; j_call: TRBJ2-2; cdr3_aa: CASSLPLVPGELFF
v_call: TRBV6-5; j_call: TRBJ2-3; cdr3_aa: CASSPRAGAGGTQYF
v_call: TRBV30; j_call: TRBJ1-2; cdr3_aa: CAWSAGTGGNYGYTF
v_call: TRBV9; j_call: TRBJ1-1; cdr3_aa: CASSIGTQQNTEAFF
v_call: TRBV19; j_call: TRBJ1-2; cdr3_aa: CASSIRPGRHGYTF
v_call: TRBV29-1; j_call: TRBJ1-2; cdr3_aa: CSFFGQNYGYTF
v_call: TRBV19; j_call: TRBJ1-5; cdr3_aa: CASSIAGGGQNQPQHF
v_call: TRBV19; j_call: TRBJ2-1; cdr3_aa: CASSILAGLNNEQFF
v_call: TRBV24-1; j_call: TRBJ1-2; cdr3_aa: CATSDTGLQGARGYTF
v_call: TRBV19; j_call: TRBJ1-6; cdr3_aa: CASSENTWSNSPLHF
v_call: TRBV12-3/TRBV12-4; j_call: TRBJ2-5; cdr3_aa: CASSNGQETQYF
v_call: TRBV19; j_call: TRBJ1-2; cdr3_aa: CASSKTGERGYTF
v_call: TRBV7-8; j_call: TRBJ1-3; cdr3_aa: CASSPGQGGTGNTIYF
v_call: TRBV18; j_call: TRBJ2-7; cdr3_aa: CASSPPAGGMHEQYF
v_call: TRBV19; j_call: TRBJ1-2; cdr3_aa: CASSRDRGNYGYTF
v_call: TRBV2; j_call: TRBJ2-3; cdr3_aa: CASSGDGTSWQYF
v_call: TRBV20-1; j_call: TRBJ2-7; cdr3_aa: CSASLLREPSYEQYF
v_call: TRBV18; j_call: TRBJ1-1; cdr3_aa: CASSPRTSLNTEAFF
v_call: TRBV30; j_call: TRBJ2-7; cdr3_aa: CAWSTPGAGREQYF
v_call: TRBV4-1; j_call: TRBJ2-2; cdr3_aa: CASSQPTARGTGELFF
v_call: TRBV5-4; j_call: TRBJ2-3; cdr3_aa: CASSLRLADSTDTQYF
v_call: TRBV27; j_call: TRBJ2-7; cdr3_aa: CASSLRRGLQQYF
v_call: TRBV19; j_call: TRBJ2-6; cdr3_aa: CASSRAVSSGANVLTF
v_call: TRBV4-2; j_call: TRBJ1-5; cdr3_aa: CASSQERGYQPQHF
v_call: TRBV29-1; j_call: TRBJ1-2; cdr3_aa: CSARQQGAGGYTF
v_call: TRBV5-1; j_call: TRBJ2-3; cdr3_aa: CASSLEAPGANTQYF
v_call: TRBV9; j_call: TRBJ2-2; cdr3_aa: CASSILQGYTGELFF
v_call: TRBV5-6; j_call: TRBJ1-2; cdr3_aa: CASSLGLNRGNYGYTF
v_call: TRBV11-3; j_call: TRBJ2-7; cdr3_aa: CASSFGTGKTYEQYF
v_call: TRBV7-2; j_call: TRBJ2-2; cdr3_aa: CASSIRQGGTGELFF
v_call: TRBV3-1/TRBV3-2; j_call: TRBJ1-1; cdr3_aa: CASSLRTGLSGQAFF
v_call: TRBV9; j_call: TRBJ2-1; cdr3_aa: CASSVGLAGVYNEQFF
v_call: TRBV19; j_call: TRBJ2-3; cdr3_aa: CASSTPSGNTDTQYF
v_call: TRBV11-3; j_call: TRBJ2-2; cdr3_aa: CASSFRGANTGELFF
v_call: TRBV11-2; j_call: TRBJ2-5; cdr3_aa: CASSLLGQGETQYF
v_call: TRBV19; j_call: TRBJ1-5; cdr3_aa: CASRQTGFFNQPQHF
v_call: TRBV6-2/TRBV6-3; j_call: TRBJ2-3; cdr3_aa: CASSYSISQGSSDTQYF
v_call: TRBV6-2/TRBV6-3; j_call: TRBJ1-6; cdr3_aa: CASSYLGGNSPLHF
v_call: TRBV27; j_call: TRBJ1-6; cdr3_aa: CASSPSHRVSPLHF
v_call: TRBV24-1; j_call: TRBJ1-6; cdr3_aa: CAARQGANSPLHF
v_call: TRBV18; j_call: TRBJ1-1; cdr3_aa: CASSPGANTEAFF
v_call: TRBV29-1; j_call: TRBJ1-2; cdr3_aa: CSVGGTGPLYGYTF
v_call: TRBV7-2; j_call: TRBJ2-2; cdr3_aa: CASSSILAGEVLFF
v_call: TRBV5-6; j_call: TRBJ2-5; cdr3_aa: CASSLFKSSGGWVQETQYF
v_call: TRBV6-5; j_call: TRBJ1-3; cdr3_aa: CASSYNRGNTIYF
v_call: TRBV7-8; j_call: TRBJ1-1; cdr3_aa: CASSARRDTEAFF
v_call: TRBV9; j_call: TRBJ1-5; cdr3_aa: CASSISGDDQPQHF
v_call: TRBV5-1; j_call: TRBJ1-1; cdr3_aa: CASSITPGQIDTEAFF
v_call: TRBV7-9; j_call: TRBJ2-3; cdr3_aa: CASSFAGGGLTDTQYF